These 26 T cell receptor beta chains were all obtained from the same sample, sequenced in a study of T cell responses to AZD1222 COVID-19 vaccine. Using immunoSEQ multiplex PCR, the repertoire was profiled, and TCRdb retains in-frame clones only, with some absent. The sample includes more than 85,000 clones, approximately 88% of them seen just once. This material consisted of peripheral blood, taken on day 0 of AZD1222 vaccination. Receptors were obtained from an adult in good health.

The V gene is TRBV10-3, the J gene TRBJ1-1, with TRBD1 matching 9 bases. CDR1 and CDR2 from the germline V gene are ENHRY and SYGVKD. CDR3 length: 13 residues. V dropped 9 bases and J dropped 3; count of bases not matched to a gene: 5. As DNA, the CDR3 is TGTGCCATTTCCGGGACAGGGTACACTGAAGCTTTCTTT. The encoded protein is CAISGTGYTEAFF.

J is TRBJ1-1 and V is TRBV11-2; D unresolved. The length of the CDR3 is 13 residues. Germline assignment: CDR1 SGHAT and CDR2 FQNNGV. V shed 2 bases and J shed 0 bases, with 4 bases lying between them. The CDR3 region is CASSLTVNTEAFF. The CDR3 DNA follows: TGTGCCAGCAGCTTAACAGTGAACACTGAAGCTTTCTTT.

This chain connects TRBV5-1 to TRBJ1-5, with a possible D match to TRBD1 (6 bases). V lost 0 bases to trimming and J lost 3 bases, with 7 bases between them. This CDR3 region has 14 residues. Per the germline V gene, CDR1 is SGHRS and CDR2 is YFSETQ. The CDR3 reads CASSLGDTNQPQHF. In DNA, the CDR3 is TGCGCCAGCAGCTTGGGGGACACCAATCAGCCCCAGCATTTT.

The chain joins TRBV2 to TRBJ1-2, with TRBD1 matching over 7 bases. Trimming took 7 bases from V and 6 from J; bases not matched to a gene: 8. Germline loops: CDR1 SNHLY, CDR2 FYNNEI. This CDR3 is built from 13 residues. The CDR3 coding sequence is TGTGCCAGCATGGTGAGGGGGCATGATGGCTACACCTTC. Encoded protein: CASMVRGHDGYTF.

The J gene is TRBJ2-1, the V gene TRBV5-8; no definite D call. V lost 1 base and J lost 3, with 5 bases in between. This CDR3 is built from 13 residues. Germline V gene lookup returns CDR1 SGHTS and CDR2 YDEGEE. For the CDR3, the DNA is TGTGCCAGCAGCTTGTATGGCTACAATGAGCAGTTCTTC. Translating gives CASSLYGYNEQFF.

The CDR3 nucleotides read TGTGCCAGCAGTTCACTCGCGGGAGGGCCTGGCACCGGGGAGCTGTTTTTT. The encoded protein is CASSSLAGGPGTGELFF. This rearrangement joins TRBV28 to TRBJ2-2, with 9 bases fitting TRBD2. CDR1 and CDR2 from the germline V gene are MDHEN and SYDVKM. With 4 bases clipped from V and 4 bases from J, the junction kept 10 bases outside the gene matches. This CDR3 spans 17 amino acids.

The chain is built from TRBV3-1 (or the pseudogene TRBV3-2) and TRBJ2-5, with D possibly being TRBD2 (5 bases). Trimming pared 2 bases from V and 2 bases from J, leaving 15 bases between. CDR3 length equals 16 residues. Germline values: CDR1 LGHDT, CDR2 YNNKEL (reference sequence). CDR3 coding DNA: TGTGCCAGCAGCCAACCCCGGACGGGAAATCAAGAGACCCAGTACTTC. Translation gives CASSQPRTGNQETQYF.

V usage is TRBV7-6 and J usage is TRBJ2-2; D gene ambiguous. The CDR3 sequence is 16 residues long. V was trimmed by 2 bases and J by 1 base, leaving 11 bases between them. The germline CDR1 and CDR2 sequences are SGHVS and FNYEAQ. As DNA, the CDR3 is TGTGCCAGCAGCTTAACTCAGGTTAAGAACACCGGGGAGCTGTTTTTT. This translates into CASSLTQVKNTGELFF.

This chain uses TRBV6-2 or TRBV6-3 with TRBJ1-4; D not resolved. Germline-derived CDR1 and CDR2 are MNHEY and SVGEGT. The CDR3 totals 15 residues. V dropped 2 bases and J dropped 0 bases, with 7 bases sitting between them. In DNA, the CDR3 is TGTGCCAGCAGTTACGGTCAGTCAACTAATGAAAAACTGTTTTTT. Its translation: CASSYGQSTNEKLFF.

The J gene is TRBJ1-6, the V gene TRBV21-1. TRBV21-1 is recorded as a pseudogene. This CDR3 region has 16 residues. The CDR3 reads CATSGRFCSYNSPLHF. In DNA, the CDR3 is TGTGCCACCAGTGGTAGGTTCTGCTCCTATAATTCACCCCTCCACTTT.

This chain joins TRBV24-1 and TRBJ2-1; 10 nucleotides align to TRBD1. Germline CDR1 reads KGHDR; CDR2 reads SFDVKD. The V gene end was trimmed by 3 bases and the J gene end by 7 bases; junction bases not matched to a gene: 8. The CDR3 is 16 amino acids. The CDR3 sequence: CATSDAPGQGYNEQFF. The CDR3 DNA reads TGTGCCACCAGTGATGCTCCGGGACAGGGGTATAATGAGCAGTTCTTC.

This clone has more than one count but fewer than ten. The chain carries TRBV5-5 and TRBJ2-7; TRBD2 agrees at 12 bases. Germline V CDR1 and CDR2: SGHKS, YYEKEE (reference sequence). The CDR3 is 17 amino acids. V dropped 4 bases and J dropped 6; count of bases not matched to a gene: 14. In DNA form, the CDR3 reads TGTGCCAGCAGCCCAAAACCGGGACTAGCGGGCCACGGCGAGCAGTACTTC. Its protein product is CASSPKPGLAGHGEQYF.

V gene TRBV29-1 combines with J gene TRBJ1-5; tentative D call: TRBD1 (5 bases). CDR1 and CDR2 (germline): SQVTM, ANQGSEA. The V end was cut by 4 bases, the J end by 7 bases, with 17 bases between. This CDR3 spans 14 amino acids. The DNA of the CDR3 is TGCAGCGTTGGCGTGGGGGGGGGTGACCAGCCCCAGCATTTT. It encodes CSVGVGGGDQPQHF.

V gene TRBV7-2 combines with J gene TRBJ1-6; 8 bases fit TRBD1. J was trimmed by 7 bases and V by 2 bases; bases with no gene match: 4. Per the germline V gene, CDR1 is SGHTA and CDR2 is FQGNSA. The CDR3 is 15 residues long. The CDR3 nucleotides are TGTGCCAGCAGCTTAACTCAGGGGGCAAATTCACCCCTCCACTTT. This translates into CASSLTQGANSPLHF.

This chain connects TRBV5-6 to TRBJ2-1, with D possibly being TRBD1 or TRBD2 (5 bases each). Germline CDR1 reads SGHDT; CDR2 reads YYEEEE. The CDR3 extends over 14 amino acids. Trimming stripped 3 bases from V and 8 bases from J, with 15 bases between. This chain's CDR3 is CASSWGSQRYEQFF. The CDR3, as DNA: TGTGCCAGCAGCTGGGGGAGCCAGAGGTATGAGCAGTTCTTC.

This chain connects TRBV24-1 to TRBJ1-1; 7 bases match TRBD1. CDR1 is KGHDR, CDR2 SFDVKD, per germline. The CDR3 consists of 13 residues. The junction had 3 bases not matched to a gene; V was cut back by 8 bases and J by 1 base. This CDR3 reads CATTDRANTEAFF. The DNA for the CDR3 is TGTGCCACCACCGACAGGGCGAACACTGAAGCTTTCTTT.

This chain connects TRBV7-9 to TRBJ1-5; no reliable D call. From germline, CDR1 is SEHNR and CDR2 FQNEAQ (reference sequence). This CDR3 is built from 13 residues. Trimming removed 0 bases at V and 4 bases at J, with 4 bases between. The CDR3 DNA reads TGTGCCAGCAGCTTAGCTAGAAATCAGCCCCAGCATTTT. Translation: CASSLARNQPQHF.

The genes are TRBV19 and TRBJ1-3, with TRBD1 matching 9 bases. CDR3 length: 18 amino acids. Germline loops: CDR1 LNHDA, CDR2 SQIVND (reference sequence). V gave up 1 base and J gave up 2 bases; unmatched junction bases: 9. CDR3 sequence (DNA): TGTGCCAGTAGTATAGTCGGGACAGGGAAACACGCTGGAAACACCATATATTTT. This codes for CASSIVGTGKHAGNTIYF.

The chain employs TRBV11-2 and TRBJ1-1; D is perhaps TRBD1 (5 bases). The CDR3 has 17 amino acids. Germline V gives CDR1 SGHAT, CDR2 FQNNGV. The germline V and J ends were trimmed by 1 base and 4 bases, with 19 bases remaining between them. The CDR3 reads CASSLGPDKGLRTEAFF. The CDR3 region has the DNA TGTGCCAGCAGCTTAGGCCCGGACAAGGGACTTCGCACTGAAGCTTTCTTT.

The genes are TRBV5-1 and TRBJ1-5; the D is unclear. The CDR3 extends over 14 amino acids. CDR1 and CDR2 (germline): SGHRS, YFSETQ. Trimming cost V 5 bases and J 0 bases, with 9 bases left between them. CDR3 amino acids: CASRAEDSNQPQHF. CDR3 in DNA: TGCGCCAGCAGGGCAGAAGATAGCAATCAGCCCCAGCATTTT.

The chain recombines TRBV5-1 with TRBJ2-1, with 7 nucleotides matching TRBD2. The ends lost 2 bases at V and 7 bases at J; junction bases unmatched: 15. Germline CDR1 is SGHRS and CDR2 is YFSETQ. The CDR3 is made up of 17 amino acids. The CDR3 region is CASSFGRGMGGRNEQFF. For the CDR3, the DNA is TGCGCCAGCAGCTTTGGTCGCGGGATGGGGGGGAGGAATGAGCAGTTCTTC.

For the CDR3, the DNA is TGTGCCAGTAGTCGATCAACTAGCGGGAGCTATCTAGGGCTGTTTTTT. It codes for CASSRSTSGSYLGLFF. The rearrangement uses TRBV19 and TRBJ2-2; TRBD2 matches 11 bases. There are 16 residues in the CDR3. V was pared by 5 bases and J by 13 bases, with 15 bases of the junction left unmatched. Per the germline V gene, CDR1 is LNHDA and CDR2 is SQIVND (reference sequence). Variable domain in full (rest from reference TRBV19 and TRBJ2-2): DGGITQSPKYLFRKEGQNVTLSCEQNLNHDAMYWYRQDPGQGLRLIYYSQIVNDFQKGDIAEGYSVSREKKESFPLTVTSAQKNPTAFYLCASSRSTSGSYLGLFFGEGSRLTVL.

V and J are TRBV6-5 and TRBJ2-1, with D tentatively TRBD1 (6 bases). The CDR3 extends over 13 amino acids. The V gene lost 5 bases and the J gene lost 5 bases, with 10 bases spanning the gap. From germline, CDR1 is MNHEY and CDR2 SVGAGI. The chain's CDR3 is CASSTSGDNEQFF. The CDR3 region has the DNA TGTGCCAGCAGTACGTCAGGGGACAATGAGCAGTTCTTC.

As DNA, the CDR3 is TGTGCCAGTAAGGTGGAGGCCCAGAATACTCAGCCCCAGCATTTT. It is translated as CASKVEAQNTQPQHF. This chain connects TRBV19 to TRBJ1-5; D call uncertain. V gave up 7 bases and J gave up 6 bases, with 19 bases separating them. This CDR3 has 15 amino acids. Germline CDR1 LNHDA, CDR2 SQIVND (reference sequence).

The chain links TRBV6-6 to TRBJ1-2, with D unclear. Trimming left V 2 bases short and J 4 bases short, with 5 bases between. From germline, CDR1 is MNHNY and CDR2 SVGAGI (reference sequence). This CDR3 is 12 amino acids long. In DNA, the CDR3 is TGTGCCAGCAGTTACGTGGCCTATGGCTACACCTTC. Amino acid sequence: CASSYVAYGYTF.

V is TRBV7-2 and J is TRBJ2-2; 8 bases map to TRBD2. Trimming cost V 5 bases and J 8 bases; bases outside gene matches: 10. The length of the CDR3 is 15 residues. Germline-derived CDR1 and CDR2 are SGHTA and FQGNSA. This chain's CDR3 is CASSARGLGAGELFF. The CDR3 coding sequence is TGTGCCAGCAGCGCAAGGGGACTAGGAGCGGGGGAGCTGTTTTTT.